The 24 T cell receptor beta chains below all came from one sample that was sequenced in a study of CD8 T cells in Susac syndrome. Random hexamers primed reverse transcription of about 0.45 to 1 ug RNA. TCRdb processed the immunoSEQ multiplex PCR reads anew with MiXCR; each CDR3 protein has one entry. This table has fewer than 200,000 distinct CDR3 sequences, 95% appearing once. The sample comprised CD8+ T cells from PBMCs. These receptors all stem from a human donor with multiple sclerosis.

This chain joins TRBV29-1 and TRBJ2-7; tentatively, D is TRBD1 (6 bases). The CDR3 sequence is 11 residues long. Germline CDR1 and CDR2: SQVTM and ANQGSEA. V was shortened by 6 bases and J by 5 bases, with 11 bases between the two germline ends. The DNA of the CDR3 is TGCAGCGTACAGGGTTCCCACGAGCAGTACTTC. Its translation is CSVQGSHEQYF.

This clonotype was seen a handful of times. The V and J genes are TRBV5-6 and TRBJ2-3; no clear D. V lost 7 bases, J lost 2 bases, and 8 bases lay in between. This CDR3 spans 12 amino acids. CDR1 SGHDT and CDR2 YYEEEE come from the germline V gene. CDR3 DNA: TGTGCCAGCTCTCTAATCACAGATACGCAGTATTTT. Its protein product is CASSLITDTQYF. Together with reference TRBV5-6 and TRBJ2-3, the CDR3 gives the full variable domain: DAGVTQSPTHLIKTRGQQVTLRCSPKSGHDTVSWYQQALGQGPQFIFQYYEEEERQRGNFPDRFSGHQFPNYSSELNVNALLLGDSALYLCASSLITDTQYFGPGTRLTVL.

The rearrangement joins TRBV5-6 to TRBJ2-4; D remains unclear. The CDR3 runs to 14 residues. V lost 5 bases and J lost 0, with 9 bases in between. Germline CDR1 reads SGHDT; CDR2 reads YYEEEE. CDR3 sequence reads: CASSSRQAKNIQYF. CDR3 coding DNA: TGTGCCAGCAGTTCGAGACAAGCCAAAAACATTCAGTACTTC. Full variable domain (missing parts from reference TRBV5-6 and TRBJ2-4): DAGVTQSPTHLIKTRGQQVTLRCSPKSGHDTVSWYQQALGQGPQFIFQYYEEEERQRGNFPDRFSGHQFPNYSSELNVNALLLGDSALYLCASSSRQAKNIQYFGAGTRLSVL.

The V and J genes are TRBV27 and TRBJ2-1; no reliable D call. Trimming took off 3 bases at V and 8 bases at J, with 17 bases between the two ends. Germline V gene data show CDR1 as MNHEY and CDR2 as SMNVEV (reference sequence). The CDR3 is made up of 15 amino acids. The DNA of the CDR3 is TGTGCCAGCAGTTTGCTTGCACGACCCAATGATGAGCAGTTCTTC. Its translation is CASSLLARPNDEQFF.

The J gene is TRBJ2-2, the V gene TRBV25-1, with D unclear. The CDR3 is 12 amino acids. The germline CDR1 and CDR2 sequences are MGHDK and SYGVNS. V was pared by 7 bases and J by 4 bases, with 7 bases between. The CDR3 loop reads CASMTATGELFF. CDR3 in DNA: TGTGCCAGCATGACGGCCACCGGGGAGCTGTTTTTT.

The rearrangement uses TRBV9 and TRBJ2-5, with 8 nucleotides matching TRBD2. Looked up from germline, CDR1 is SGDLS and CDR2 is YYNGEE. The CDR3 has 14 residues. The J segment lost 5 bases and the V segment lost 5 bases, leaving 8 bases of the junction unmatched. CDR3 in amino acids: CASSPSGWSETQYF. The CDR3 nucleotides read TGTGCCAGCAGTCCTAGCGGGTGGTCTGAGACCCAGTACTTC. The full variable domain, with the rest looked up from reference TRBV9 and TRBJ2-5, is DSGVTQTPKHLITATGQRVTLRCSPRSGDLSVYWYQQSLDQGLQFLIQYYNGEERAKGNILERFSAQQFPDLHSELNLSSLELGDSALYFCASSPSGWSETQYFGPGTRLLVL.

The chain employs TRBV20-1 and TRBJ1-2, with 7 bases matching TRBD1. Germline lookup yields CDR1 DFQATT and CDR2 SNEGSKA (reference sequence). The CDR3 is 18 residues long. The V and J ends lost 1 base and 7 bases, in that order; junction bases with no gene match: 21. The CDR3 DNA reads TGCAGTGCTAGAGTATTCATTGACAGGGTAGTTACGCGTTTTGGCTACACCTTC. Translating it yields CSARVFIDRVVTRFGYTF.

V gene TRBV4-2 combines with J gene TRBJ1-1, with D perhaps TRBD1 (6 bases). The CDR3 loop spans 11 amino acids. V shed 6 bases and J shed 8 bases, with 10 bases lying between them. CDR1 is LGHNA, CDR2 YNFKEQ, per germline. In DNA form, the CDR3 reads TGTGCCAGCAGTAGGGGGGTAGAAGCTTTCTTT. Protein sequence: CASSRGVEAFF.

The V call is TRBV29-1, the J call TRBJ1-1, with TRBD1 as a possible D gene (6 bases). CDR1 and CDR2 (germline): SQVTM, ANQGSEA. V lost 6 bases to trimming and J lost 1 base, with 9 bases between them. CDR3 length: 12 amino acids. This CDR3 is CSVYRANTEAFF. The DNA for the CDR3 is TGCAGCGTATACAGGGCGAACACTGAAGCTTTCTTT.

V gene TRBV20-1 combines with J gene TRBJ1-1, with TRBD1 identical over 7 bases. Losses at the gene ends were 5 bases for V and 1 base for J; bases not matched to a gene: 7. The CDR3 sequence is 14 residues long. Germline CDR1 and CDR2: DFQATT and SNEGSKA (reference sequence). The CDR3 region is CSAGSGQWNTEAFF. The CDR3 DNA reads as TGCAGTGCTGGTTCGGGACAGTGGAACACTGAAGCTTTCTTT.

Note on this clonotype: The DNA is omitted, as the CDR3 cannot be located on it reliably, and the CDR3 follows TCRdb's listing. The rearrangement links TRBV30 to TRBJ1-1. Germline lookup yields CDR1 GTSNPN and CDR2 SVGIG (reference sequence). Ends included, the CDR3 has 14 residues. The CDR3 sequence is CAWSVLLLNTEAFF.

The chain has TRBV5-6 and TRBJ2-5; D might be TRBD2 (7 bases). CDR1 and CDR2 from the germline V gene are SGHDT and YYEEEE. The CDR3 is 18 amino acids. V gave up 0 bases and J gave up 2 bases, with 20 bases separating them. In nucleotides, the CDR3 is TGTGCCAGCAGCTTGGCCTTCGGTGAAGGGGGGGATCAAGAGACCCAGTACTTC. It is translated as CASSLAFGEGGDQETQYF.

V is TRBV27 and J is TRBJ1-1, with D possibly matching TRBD1 (6 bases). V was trimmed by 6 bases and J by 7 bases, leaving 9 bases between them. Germline V lookup: CDR1 MNHEY, CDR2 SMNVEV (reference sequence). The CDR3 length is 11 residues. The CDR3 DNA follows: TGTGCCAGCAGGGGGGGCTTTGAAGCTTTCTTT. It translates to CASRGGFEAFF.

The V gene is TRBV4-1, the J gene TRBJ2-1; TRBD2 is a possible D gene (7 bases). CDR1 and CDR2 from the germline V gene are MGHRA and YSYEKL. Deletions cut 3 bases from V and 5 bases from J, with 17 bases between. The CDR3 totals 16 residues. The CDR3 nucleotides are TGCGCCAGCAGCCATCTCGGGGGGCGAGGGCACAATGAGCAGTTCTTC. Translation: CASSHLGGRGHNEQFF.

The chain recombines TRBV4-1 with TRBJ2-2; unclear D gene. V lost 4 bases and J 1 base, leaving 7 bases between the germline ends. Germline V lookup: CDR1 MGHRA, CDR2 YSYEKL. CDR3 size: 14 residues. CDR3 DNA sequence: TGCGCCAGCAGCCCCCTTGGGAACACCGGGGAGCTGTTTTTT. It is translated as CASSPLGNTGELFF.

The J gene is TRBJ2-3, the V gene TRBV11-2; TRBD1 agrees at 11 bases. The CDR3 sequence is 13 residues long. With 4 bases clipped from V and 8 bases from J, the junction kept 2 bases outside the gene matches. CDR1 and CDR2 (germline): SGHAT, FQNNGV. The CDR3 bases are TGTGCCAGCAGCTGGGACAGGGGGACTACGCAGTATTTT. Protein sequence: CASSWDRGTTQYF.

The V call is TRBV14, the J call TRBJ2-7; no clear D. Looked up from germline, CDR1 is SGHDN and CDR2 is FVKESK. This CDR3 comprises 13 residues. The V end lost 1 base, the J end lost 3 bases, and 7 bases lay between the germline ends. The DNA of the CDR3 is TGTGCCAGCAGCCAAGTTTTTGGCTACGAGCAGTACTTC. Protein: CASSQVFGYEQYF.

The genes are TRBV13 and TRBJ2-1; 7 bases map to TRBD2. With V trimmed by 5 bases and J by 6 bases, 7 bases remained unmatched. This CDR3 spans 14 amino acids. Germline CDR1 reads PRHDT; CDR2 reads FYEKMQ (reference sequence). The CDR3 DNA sequence: TGTGCCAGCAGCACCCAGGGAGGGGCCAATGAGCAGTTCTTC. Protein sequence: CASSTQGGANEQFF.

In nucleotides, the CDR3 is TGTGCCTGGACCTCACCGTTGCGGGGAACCTACGAGCAGTACTTC. As protein: CAWTSPLRGTYEQYF. The V and J genes are TRBV30 and TRBJ2-7; D is perhaps TRBD2 (6 bases). The CDR3 contains 15 residues. Germline CDR1 and CDR2: GTSNPN and SVGIG (reference sequence). Trimming shortened V by 4 bases and J by 2 bases, and 18 bases separated the two germline ends.

The rearrangement uses TRBV7-8 and TRBJ2-7, with 7 bases identical to TRBD2. The CDR3 runs to 16 residues. CDR1 SGHVS and CDR2 FQNEAQ come from the germline V gene. V was pared by 1 base and J by 0 bases, with 6 bases of the junction left unmatched. Here the CDR3 DNA reads TGTGCCAGCAGCTTAGTTATAGCGGGCGTCTCCTACGAGCAGTACTTC. Residues: CASSLVIAGVSYEQYF.

The rearrangement uses TRBV11-2 and TRBJ2-7; unclear D gene. CDR1 SGHAT and CDR2 FQNNGV come from the germline V gene. This CDR3 region has 12 residues. V was cut by 3 bases and J by 0 bases, with 3 bases left in between. CDR3 amino acids: CASSFHSYEQYF. The CDR3 DNA is TGTGCCAGCAGCTTCCACTCCTACGAGCAGTACTTC.

The gene calls are TRBV20-1 and TRBJ2-1, with 10 bases that match TRBD2. Germline V lookup: CDR1 DFQATT, CDR2 SNEGSKA (reference sequence). This CDR3 comprises 14 residues. The junction had 4 bases not matched to a gene; V was cut back by 5 bases and J by 3 bases. CDR3 residues: CSAHLAGDYNEQFF. As DNA, the CDR3 is TGCAGTGCTCACCTAGCGGGAGACTACAATGAGCAGTTCTTC.

The chain combines TRBV14 with TRBJ2-7, with 8 bases identical to TRBD1. V shed 6 bases, J shed 3 bases, and the junction held 4 bases outside the gene matches. There are 13 residues in the CDR3. Germline lookup yields CDR1 SGHDN and CDR2 FVKESK. The CDR3 DNA follows: TGTGCCAGCAGAGGACAGGGCTTCTACGAGCAGTACTTC. Its translation is CASRGQGFYEQYF.

The gene calls are TRBV27 and TRBJ2-3; D not certain. The V end was cut by 3 bases, the J end by 0 bases, with 4 bases between. CDR3 length: 13 amino acids. Germline loops: CDR1 MNHEY, CDR2 SMNVEV (reference sequence). The CDR3 DNA reads as TGTGCCAGCAGTTTCAGAAGCACAGATACGCAGTATTTT. It translates to CASSFRSTDTQYF.